The 17 T cell receptor beta chains presented below share a single source sample, sequenced in a study of shared clonotypes between healthy human individuals. Clones were read by immunoSEQ multiplex PCR, and TCRdb kept only the in-frame ones, dropping some. Found here are fewer than 700,000 clones, roughly 79% of them singletons; the top ten hold about 12%. Specimen: PBMCs. These receptors were obtained from a woman aged 40 to 49 in good health. Some clones in this sample may be carry-over from other donors' samples.

V is TRBV28 and J is TRBJ2-7; 11 bases align to TRBD2. Germline V gene lookup returns CDR1 MDHEN and CDR2 SYDVKM. V trimming: 11 bases; J trimming: 3 bases; junction bases outside the gene matches: 12. This CDR3 is 15 amino acids long. The CDR3 loop reads CAGIVGTSGDYEQYF. CDR3 DNA sequence: TGTGCCGGCATCGTTGGGACTAGCGGAGACTACGAGCAGTACTTC.

The chain is built from TRBV6-6 and TRBJ2-1, with 10 bases that match TRBD2. The V and J ends lost 7 bases and 6 bases, in that order; junction bases with no gene match: 9. Germline-derived CDR1 and CDR2 are MNHNY and SVGAGI (reference sequence). CDR3 size: 15 residues. CDR3 nucleotide sequence: TGTGCCAGCATCTTAACTAGCGGGATCTCCAATGAGCAGTTCTTC. Residues: CASILTSGISNEQFF.

This chain joins TRBV9 and TRBJ2-1; TRBD2 matches at 8 bases. The germline CDR1 and CDR2 sequences are SGDLS and YYNGEE. The CDR3 spans 16 residues. After removal of 0 bases from V and 2 bases from J, the junction contained 4 bases not matched to a gene. CDR3 sequence reads: CASSVAGGPTYNEQFF. The CDR3 DNA is TGTGCCAGCAGCGTAGCGGGAGGGCCTACCTACAATGAGCAGTTCTTC.

The chain links TRBV30 to TRBJ2-4; possible D gene TRBD1, 5 bases. The length of the CDR3 is 13 residues. V was clipped by 1 base and J by 8 bases, with 12 bases between them. Germline CDR1 and CDR2: GTSNPN and SVGIG (reference sequence). CDR3 DNA: TGTGCCTGGAGTGGCCGAGCCAGGGACATTCAGTACTTC. Protein: CAWSGRARDIQYF.

This clone was seen ten or more times. The chain couples TRBV7-3 to TRBJ1-1; D is perhaps TRBD1 (5 bases). The ends were cut back, 5 bases at V and 1 base at J, with 8 bases in the middle. Germline lookup yields CDR1 SGHTA and CDR2 FQGTGA. The CDR3 sequence is 13 residues long. The CDR3 DNA is TGTGCCAGCAGCCGAGGGACGAACACTGAAGCTTTCTTT. Translated, it gives CASSRGTNTEAFF.

This clone was seen at least ten times. J is TRBJ2-3 and V is TRBV14; D perhaps matches TRBD1 (5 bases). The CDR3 has 16 residues. V lost 3 bases, J lost 0 bases, and 13 bases lay in between. Germline CDR1 is SGHDN and CDR2 is FVKESK. The CDR3 coding sequence is TGTGCCAGCAGCCAGGGTGGACAATCTAGCACAGATACGCAGTATTTT. This encodes CASSQGGQSSTDTQYF.

The chain links TRBV11-2 to TRBJ2-7; no reliable D call. The CDR3 covers 13 residues. Germline lookup yields CDR1 SGHAT and CDR2 FQNNGV. The ends were cut back, 0 bases at V and 5 bases at J, with 8 bases in the middle. CDR3 sequence: CASSLDLSHEQYF. The DNA of the CDR3 is TGTGCCAGCAGCTTAGATCTATCACACGAGCAGTACTTC.

At least ten counts were recorded for this clone. The rearrangement links TRBV29-1 to TRBJ2-6; D is undetermined. CDR3 length: 13 residues. Germline V lookup: CDR1 SQVTM, CDR2 ANQGSEA. V lost 3 bases and J lost 4, with 7 bases in between. CDR3: CSVDWAGANVLTF. The CDR3 DNA sequence: TGCAGCGTTGACTGGGCCGGGGCCAACGTCCTGACTTTC.

This clone was seen a handful of times. The rearrangement links TRBV4-3 to TRBJ1-6, with D unresolved. Germline CDR1 reads LGHNA; CDR2 reads YSLEER. The CDR3 is made up of 15 amino acids. The V end lost 0 bases, the J end lost 10 bases, and 13 bases lay between the germline ends. The chain's CDR3 is CASSQDWGLGSPLHF. CDR3 sequence (DNA): TGCGCCAGCAGCCAAGATTGGGGTTTAGGGTCACCCCTCCACTTT.

The chain joins TRBV2 to TRBJ1-5; TRBD1 matches 8 bases. Germline CDR1 reads SNHLY; CDR2 reads FYNNEI. This CDR3 has 15 residues. Trimming took 6 bases from V and 1 from J; bases not matched to a gene: 5. The CDR3 protein is CASRRQGQSNQPQHF. CDR3 sequence (DNA): TGTGCCAGCAGGAGACAGGGGCAAAGCAATCAGCCCCAGCATTTT.

V gene TRBV5-4 combines with J gene TRBJ2-3; 12 positions agree with TRBD2. This CDR3 comprises 15 residues. V trimming: 4 bases; J trimming: 2 bases; junction bases outside the gene matches: 2. The germline CDR1 and CDR2 sequences are SGHNT and YYREEE (reference sequence). The CDR3 is CASSPSGRDTDTQYF. The CDR3, as DNA: TGTGCCAGCAGCCCTAGCGGGAGGGACACAGATACGCAGTATTTT.

For this clone: With only one base between it and a far larger clone, this is likely a read error. The chain recombines TRBV5-1 with TRBJ1-1; unclear D gene. This CDR3 contains 13 residues. Looked up from germline, CDR1 is SGHRS and CDR2 is YFSETQ. CDR3 DNA: TGCGCCAGCAGCTTGGAGGGAACCCCTGAAGTTTTCTTT. It specifies CASSLEGTPEVFF.

In its sample, this clone was seen a few times. The J gene is TRBJ2-7, the V gene TRBV6-5; TRBD1 matches at 11 bases. The V segment lost 0 bases and the J segment 3 bases; nucleotides outside the gene matches: 1. This CDR3 has 15 residues. CDR1 and CDR2 (germline): MNHEY, SVGAGI. DNA for the CDR3: TGTGCCAGCAGTTACTCCGGGACAGGGGGCTACGAGCAGTACTTC. This translates into CASSYSGTGGYEQYF.

This chain uses TRBV4-1 with TRBJ1-6; 7 nucleotides match TRBD1. This CDR3 has 14 residues. Trimming cost V 4 bases and J 6 bases; bases outside gene matches: 3. Germline assignment: CDR1 MGHRA and CDR2 YSYEKL. CDR3 bases: TGCGCCAGCAGCCGAGACAGGGCTAATTCACCCCTCCACTTT. This gives the protein CASSRDRANSPLHF.

The chain links TRBV6-5 to TRBJ1-2; tentatively, D is TRBD1 (5 bases). The CDR3 sequence is 13 residues long. V was clipped by 5 bases and J by 3 bases, with 10 bases between them. Looked up from germline, CDR1 is MNHEY and CDR2 is SVGAGI. CDR3 nucleotide sequence: TGTGCCAGCAGTCCCCCAGGGTACTATGGCTACACCTTC. It codes for CASSPPGYYGYTF.

This chain connects TRBV5-6 to TRBJ1-2; tentative D call: TRBD1 (5 bases). Looked up from germline, CDR1 is SGHDT and CDR2 is YYEEEE. Trimming removed 4 bases at V and 1 base at J, with 11 bases between. The CDR3 has 14 residues. For the CDR3, the DNA is TGTGCCAGCAGCATCAGGGCCCATAACTATGGCTACACCTTC. Its protein is CASSIRAHNYGYTF.

This clone was seen a handful of times. The chain recombines TRBV6-1 with TRBJ1-4, with no clear D. CDR3 length equals 14 residues. V was shortened by 6 bases and J by 7 bases, with 15 bases between the two germline ends. Germline V gene lookup returns CDR1 MNHNS and CDR2 SASEGT. The CDR3 sequence is CASSPIGDFEKLFF. CDR3 nucleotide sequence: TGTGCCAGCAGCCCTATCGGGGATTTTGAAAAACTGTTTTTT.